Shown below are 17 T cell receptor beta chains from a single sample sequenced in a study of blood T cell repertoires in COVID-19. TCRdb's table, derived via immunoSEQ multiplex PCR, lists solely in-frame clones and lacks some. The sample records some 130,000 clones, around four fifths being singletons. The sample taken for sequencing was peripheral blood. Receptors were obtained from a man aged 55 to 70 who had recovered from COVID-19.

V usage is TRBV4-1 and J usage is TRBJ1-1; TRBD1 agrees at 10 bases. The CDR3 totals 15 residues. Germline V gene lookup returns CDR1 MGHRA and CDR2 YSYEKL. Germline trimming cut 4 bases from V and 5 bases from J; bases unmatched to any gene: 7. The CDR3 region has the DNA TGCGCCAGCAGCCGCACCGGGACAGGGGTAACTGAAGCTTTCTTT. Encoded protein: CASSRTGTGVTEAFF.

V and J are TRBV2 and TRBJ1-1; possibly TRBD1 for D (5 bases). Trimming removed 4 bases at V and 4 bases at J, with 16 bases between. CDR3 length: 15 amino acids. Looked up from germline, CDR1 is SNHLY and CDR2 is FYNNEI. CDR3 coding DNA: TGTGCCAGCAGTGTTCAGGGATTGAGAAGCACTGAAGCTTTCTTT. Amino acids: CASSVQGLRSTEAFF.

The V gene is TRBV20-1, the J gene TRBJ1-1, with D unresolved. Germline CDR1 reads DFQATT; CDR2 reads SNEGSKA (reference sequence). The germline V and J ends were trimmed by 8 bases and 0 bases, with 7 bases remaining between them. This CDR3 is 11 amino acids long. The CDR3 region has the DNA TGCAGTAGCCTCATGAACACTGAAGCTTTCTTT. Protein product: CSSLMNTEAFF.

The V gene is TRBV29-1, the J gene TRBJ2-7, with D unclear. This CDR3 comprises 11 residues. The germline CDR1 and CDR2 sequences are SQVTM and ANQGSEA. With 4 bases removed from V and 6 bases from J, the gap between germline ends came to 10 bases. This CDR3 reads CSVAQLGEQYF. CDR3 sequence (DNA): TGCAGCGTTGCCCAGCTAGGCGAGCAGTACTTC.

The CDR3 DNA follows: TGTGCCAGCAGCTTGGGAGGGTCGGGACACCGCACAGATACGCAGTATTTT. This sequence encodes CASSLGGSGHRTDTQYF. The chain employs TRBV5-4 and TRBJ2-3; maybe TRBD1 (6 bases). Germline CDR1 SGHNT, CDR2 YYREEE (reference sequence). This CDR3 region has 17 residues. V lost 0 bases, J lost 1 base, and 15 bases lay in between.

The chain recombines TRBV30 with TRBJ1-2; the D gene is possibly TRBD1 (6 bases). The germline V gene has CDR1 GTSNPN and CDR2 SVGIG (reference sequence). The CDR3 sequence is 15 residues long. Trimming cost V 4 bases and J 4 bases, with 19 bases left between them. The CDR3 nucleotides read TGTGCCTGGAATTCGGCGGGGGGCGGTAGCTATGGCTACACCTTC. Its translation is CAWNSAGGGSYGYTF.

This clone was seen a single time. The genes are TRBV5-1 and TRBJ2-5; possible D gene TRBD2, 7 bases. The V end was cut by 0 bases, the J end by 2 bases, with 11 bases between. CDR3 length: 15 residues. Germline CDR1 and CDR2: SGHRS and YFSETQ. This CDR3 is CASSLEGGEQETQYF. CDR3 coding DNA: TGCGCCAGCAGCTTGGAAGGGGGGGAGCAAGAGACCCAGTACTTC.

This clone has only one observation. The V gene is TRBV28, the J gene TRBJ2-1; the match to TRBD1 covers 10 bases. This CDR3 is built from 18 residues. Germline CDR1 is MDHEN and CDR2 is SYDVKM. The trim removed 5 bases at V and 9 bases at J, leaving 19 bases unmatched. The CDR3 region is CASSPAKTGGRWDSEQFF. The CDR3 coding sequence is TGTGCCAGCAGTCCCGCCAAGACAGGGGGCCGCTGGGATAGTGAGCAGTTCTTC.

The chain is built from TRBV24-1 and TRBJ2-1, with D possibly matching TRBD2 (6 bases). Germline assignment: CDR1 KGHDR and CDR2 SFDVKD. The CDR3 spans 17 residues. V was clipped by 2 bases and J by 0 bases, with 13 bases between them. The CDR3 protein is CATSDSAAGSSYNEQFF. CDR3 nucleotides: TGTGCCACCAGTGATTCCGCGGCGGGGAGCTCCTACAATGAGCAGTTCTTC.

The genes are TRBV30 and TRBJ1-6, with D maybe TRBD1 (5 bases). Germline CDR1 and CDR2: GTSNPN and SVGIG (reference sequence). Trimming shortened V by 7 bases and J by 6 bases, and 10 bases separated the two germline ends. The CDR3 consists of 12 residues. The CDR3 bases are TGTGCCTATGGACACTTTAATTCACCCCTCCACTTT. Translation gives CAYGHFNSPLHF. Variable domain in full (rest from reference TRBV30 and TRBJ1-6): SQTIHQWPATLVQPVGSPLSLECTVEGTSNPNLYWYRQAAGRGLQLLFYSVGIGQISSEVPQNLSASRPQDRQFILSSKKLLLSDSGFYLCAYGHFNSPLHFGNGTRLTVT.

CDR3 amino acids: CASSLNSIPEAFF. The CDR3 DNA reads TGTGCCAGCAGCTTAAACAGCATCCCTGAAGCTTTCTTT. The chain links TRBV7-2 to TRBJ1-1; no clear D gene. The length of the CDR3 is 13 residues. Between the trimmed V and J ends, which lost 2 bases and 6 bases, there was a span of 10 bases. Germline V gives CDR1 SGHTA, CDR2 FQGNSA.

The V call is TRBV19, the J call TRBJ2-1; tentative D call: TRBD1 (5 bases). The CDR3 is made up of 15 amino acids. Germline-derived CDR1 and CDR2 are LNHDA and SQIVND (reference sequence). The ends were cut back, 4 bases at V and 6 bases at J, with 16 bases in the middle. CDR3 residues: CASSTGPGMGNEQFF. CDR3 coding DNA: TGTGCCAGTAGTACAGGGCCAGGGATGGGCAATGAGCAGTTCTTC.

The chain has TRBV6-5 and TRBJ1-4; the D gene is possibly TRBD1 (6 bases). This CDR3 is 15 amino acids long. The V gene's germline CDR1 is MNHEY and CDR2 SVGAGI. Trimming cost V 6 bases and J 11 bases, with 22 bases left between them. CDR3 DNA sequence: TGTGCCAGCAGCTACAGCCCGGGGGGGGCGGGCAAACTGTTTTTT. It specifies CASSYSPGGAGKLFF.

The chain uses TRBV28 and TRBJ1-5; tentatively, D is TRBD1 (6 bases). CDR1 is MDHEN and CDR2 is SYDVKM in the germline V gene. The V gene lost 3 bases and the J gene lost 0 bases, with 12 bases spanning the gap. The CDR3 contains 16 residues. The CDR3 region is CASSFRQGPSNQPQHF. Written as DNA, the CDR3 is TGTGCCAGCAGTTTTAGGCAGGGGCCTAGCAATCAGCCCCAGCATTTT.

This rearrangement joins TRBV28 to TRBJ2-7; 7 bases agree with TRBD1. The CDR3 is 11 amino acids. Trimming at V came to 7 bases and at J to 6 bases, leaving 3 bases not matched to a gene. Germline CDR1 reads MDHEN; CDR2 reads SYDVKM. For the CDR3, the DNA is TGTGCCAGCACCTCAGGGGGCGAGCAGTACTTC. Protein product: CASTSGGEQYF.

The V and J genes are TRBV6-5 and TRBJ2-2; D is undetermined. The germline gives CDR1 MNHEY, CDR2 SVGAGI. CDR3 size: 13 residues. V lost 6 bases and J 5 bases, leaving 10 bases between the germline ends. The CDR3 sequence is CASRRSTTGELFF. CDR3 coding DNA: TGTGCCAGCAGACGCTCTACTACCGGGGAGCTGTTTTTT.

The rearrangement joins TRBV28 to TRBJ1-2, with 9 bases that match TRBD1. The V and J ends lost 3 bases and 3 bases, in that order; junction bases with no gene match: 5. The CDR3 is 15 residues long. The germline CDR1 and CDR2 sequences are MDHEN and SYDVKM. CDR3 sequence: CASSLGTGRDYGYTF. CDR3 coding DNA: TGTGCCAGCAGTTTGGGGACAGGGAGAGACTATGGCTACACCTTC.